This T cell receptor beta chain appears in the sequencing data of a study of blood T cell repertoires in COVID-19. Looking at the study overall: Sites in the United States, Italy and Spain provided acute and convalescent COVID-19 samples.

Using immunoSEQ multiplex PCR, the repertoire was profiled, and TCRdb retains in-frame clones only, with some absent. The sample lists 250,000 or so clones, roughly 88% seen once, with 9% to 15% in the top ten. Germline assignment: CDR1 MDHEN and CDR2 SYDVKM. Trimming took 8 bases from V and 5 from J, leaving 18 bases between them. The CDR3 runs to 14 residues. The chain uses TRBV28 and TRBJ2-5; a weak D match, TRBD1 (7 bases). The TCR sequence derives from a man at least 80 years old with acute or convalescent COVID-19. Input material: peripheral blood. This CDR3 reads CASGGQGGSETQYF. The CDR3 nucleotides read TGTGCCAGCGGGGGGCAAGGGGGCAGTGAGACCCAGTACTTC.